What follows are 8 T cell receptor beta chains derived from one specimen sequenced in a study of blood T cell repertoires in COVID-19. Some clones are missing from TCRdb's copy, which holds only in-frame ones; the method was immunoSEQ multiplex PCR. The table shows just over 250,000 clones, with over 70% occurring only once. Sequenced: peripheral blood. Source of these receptors: a woman between 70 and 85 years old with COVID-19, enrolled during active disease.

The chain recombines TRBV24-1 with TRBJ2-2, with TRBD1 identical over 7 bases. Germline loops: CDR1 KGHDR, CDR2 SFDVKD. V dropped 4 bases and J dropped 4; count of bases not matched to a gene: 5. The CDR3 is 15 residues long. The CDR3 loop reads CATSDRGTVTGELFF. The CDR3 bases are TGTGCCACCAGTGACCGTGGGACAGTCACCGGGGAGCTGTTTTTT.

V usage is TRBV7-2 and J usage is TRBJ2-7; 13 bases map to TRBD2. V lost 6 bases to trimming and J lost 2 bases; unmatched junction nucleotides: 4. The CDR3 sequence is 15 residues long. Germline V lookup: CDR1 SGHTA, CDR2 FQGNSA. The CDR3 DNA follows: TGTGCCAGCAGTCCGACTAGCGGGGGGACCTACGAGCAGTACTTC. This sequence encodes CASSPTSGGTYEQYF.

The rearrangement uses TRBV5-6 and TRBJ2-4; maybe TRBD2 (6 bases). CDR3 length: 14 residues. CDR1 is SGHDT, CDR2 YYEEEE, per germline. V shed 4 bases and J shed 0 bases, with 8 bases lying between them. CDR3 residues: CASSPGLAKNIQYF. CDR3 nucleotides: TGTGCCAGCAGCCCGGGACTAGCCAAAAACATTCAGTACTTC.

The chain couples TRBV6-1 to TRBJ1-1; 7 bases are a match to TRBD1. CDR1 is MNHNS and CDR2 is SASEGT in the germline V gene. The CDR3 has 15 amino acids. V was clipped by 3 bases and J by 4 bases; unmatched bases: 8. The CDR3 here is CASSEGQRRITEAFF. CDR3 bases: TGTGCCAGCAGTGAGGGACAGCGGCGGATCACTGAAGCTTTCTTT.

This clone showed up just once. This CDR3 is CASSEGTGAAQETQYF. The CDR3 DNA is TGTGCCAGCAGTGAAGGGACAGGGGCTGCCCAAGAGACCCAGTACTTC. The chain joins TRBV6-1 to TRBJ2-5; TRBD1 matches at 9 bases. Germline assignment: CDR1 MNHNS and CDR2 SASEGT. Trimming removed 1 base from V and 1 base from J; junction bases left unmatched: 4. The CDR3 runs to 16 residues.

The V and J genes are TRBV5-6 and TRBJ2-2, with D maybe TRBD1 (6 bases). This CDR3 spans 12 amino acids. Trimming cost V 0 bases and J 13 bases, with 10 bases left between them. Germline values: CDR1 SGHDT, CDR2 YYEEEE. The CDR3 protein is CASSLGQVGLFF. In nucleotides, the CDR3 is TGTGCCAGCAGCTTGGGACAGGTGGGGCTGTTTTTT. Full variable domain (outside the CDR3, taken from reference TRBV5-6 and TRBJ2-2): DAGVTQSPTHLIKTRGQQVTLRCSPKSGHDTVSWYQQALGQGPQFIFQYYEEEERQRGNFPDRFSGHQFPNYSSELNVNALLLGDSALYLCASSLGQVGLFFGEGSRLTVL.

The sample holds one count of this clone. The chain is built from TRBV11-3 and TRBJ1-3, with D uncertain. V shed 1 base and J shed 3 bases, with 4 bases lying between them. Germline assignment: CDR1 SGHNT and CDR2 YENEEA. CDR3 length: 13 amino acids. DNA of the CDR3: TGTGCCAGCAGCTTAGCGAGTGGAAACACCATATATTTT. It translates to CASSLASGNTIYF.

A single count supports this clone. For the CDR3, the DNA is TGTGCCAGCAGCGTCGCCAGTCTATCGGGTGGCTACACCTTC. Translated: CASSVASLSGGYTF. The chain couples TRBV9 to TRBJ1-2; no clear D. Germline values: CDR1 SGDLS, CDR2 YYNGEE. With 2 bases removed from V and 7 bases from J, the gap between germline ends came to 15 bases. The CDR3 loop spans 14 amino acids.